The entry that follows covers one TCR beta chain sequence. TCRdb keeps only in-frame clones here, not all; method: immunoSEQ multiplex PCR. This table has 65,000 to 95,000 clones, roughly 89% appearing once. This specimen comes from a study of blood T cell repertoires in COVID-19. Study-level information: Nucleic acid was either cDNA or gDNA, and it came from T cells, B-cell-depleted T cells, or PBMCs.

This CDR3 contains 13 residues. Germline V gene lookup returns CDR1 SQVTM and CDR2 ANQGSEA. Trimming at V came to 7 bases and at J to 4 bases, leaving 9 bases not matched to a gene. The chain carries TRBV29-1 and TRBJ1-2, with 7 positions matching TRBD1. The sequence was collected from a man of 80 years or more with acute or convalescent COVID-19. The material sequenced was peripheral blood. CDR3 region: CSGREPGGYGYTF. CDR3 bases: TGCAGCGGCCGGGAACCAGGGGGCTATGGCTACACCTTC.